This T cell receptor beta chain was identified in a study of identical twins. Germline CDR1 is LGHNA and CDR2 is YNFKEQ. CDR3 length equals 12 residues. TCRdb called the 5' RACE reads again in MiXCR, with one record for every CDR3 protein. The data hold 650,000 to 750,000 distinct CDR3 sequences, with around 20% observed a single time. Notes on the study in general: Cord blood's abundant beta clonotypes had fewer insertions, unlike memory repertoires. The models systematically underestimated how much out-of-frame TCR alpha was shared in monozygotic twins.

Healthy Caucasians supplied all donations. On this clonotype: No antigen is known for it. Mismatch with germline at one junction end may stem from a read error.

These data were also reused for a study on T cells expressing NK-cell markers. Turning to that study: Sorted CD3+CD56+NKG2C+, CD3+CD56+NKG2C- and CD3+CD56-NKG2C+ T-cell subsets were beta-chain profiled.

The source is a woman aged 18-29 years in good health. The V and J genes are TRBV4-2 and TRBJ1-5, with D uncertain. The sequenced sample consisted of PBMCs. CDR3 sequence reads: CASSPPNRPQHF. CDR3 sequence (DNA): TGTGCCAGCAGCCCTCCCAATCGGCCCCAGCATTTT.